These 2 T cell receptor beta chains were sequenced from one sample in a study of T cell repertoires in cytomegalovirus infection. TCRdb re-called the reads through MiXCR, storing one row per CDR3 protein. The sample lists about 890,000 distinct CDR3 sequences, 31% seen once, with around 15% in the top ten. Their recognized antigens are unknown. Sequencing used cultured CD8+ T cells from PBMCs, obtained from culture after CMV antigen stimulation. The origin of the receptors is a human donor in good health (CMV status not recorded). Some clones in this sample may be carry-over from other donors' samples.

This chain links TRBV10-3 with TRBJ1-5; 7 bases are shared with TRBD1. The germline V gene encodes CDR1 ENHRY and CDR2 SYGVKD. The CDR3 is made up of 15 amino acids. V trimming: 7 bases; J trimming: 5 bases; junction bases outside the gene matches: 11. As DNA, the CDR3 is TGTGCCATCACCCTGCAGGGACAGAGGGATCAGCCCCAGCATTTT. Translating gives CAITLQGQRDQPQHF.

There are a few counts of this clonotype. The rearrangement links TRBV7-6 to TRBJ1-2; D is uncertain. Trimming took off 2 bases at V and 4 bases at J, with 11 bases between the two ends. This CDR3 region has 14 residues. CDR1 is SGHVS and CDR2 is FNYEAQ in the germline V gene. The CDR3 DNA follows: TGTGCCAGCAGCTTACTGGGTTCTGGCTATGGCTACACCTTC. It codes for CASSLLGSGYGYTF.